This TCR beta chain stems from a study of CD8 T cells in ankylosing spondylitis. Preparation of TCR beta libraries was done by quantitative 5'-RACE with molecular barcodes. TCRdb re-called the 5' RACE reads with MiXCR, one entry per CDR3 protein. The table records around 180,000 distinct CDR3 sequences, 18% of them present only once. This clonotype was seen many times. Its antigen is not identified. Study-wide results and limits: It appeared that ankylosing spondylitis blood was characterized by a TCR beta motif of several highly homologous variants. Clones linked with disease were CD8+ and fairly uncommon in the peripheral blood. Prior literature has documented some motif variants in synovial fluid and blood from reactive arthritis.

This CDR3 is built from 18 residues. Unmatched junction bases numbered 10, after V lost 2 bases and J lost 0 bases. The V and J genes are TRBV12-3 or TRBV12-4 and TRBJ1-5, with 7 bases that match TRBD1. The sequence was obtained from a male donor aged 5 to 30 with ankylosing spondylitis or in good health (not recorded which). The specimen was blood, either unsorted or a sorted T cell fraction (not recorded which). CDR3 protein: CASSLYARGLNSNQPQHF. In nucleotides, the CDR3 is TGTGCCAGCAGTTTATACGCGAGGGGGCTGAATAGCAATCAGCCCCAGCATTTT.